A single sample gave rise to the 32 T cell receptor beta chains below, sequenced in a study of T cell changes during pregnancy in multiple sclerosis. Method: immunoSEQ multiplex PCR; TCRdb's copy keeps in-frame clones and lacks some. This table has roughly 15,000 clones, 80% to 90% appearing once. Sequencing was performed on CD8+ T cells from peripheral blood mononuclear cells, taken in the first trimester of pregnancy. These receptor sequences come from a female donor with multiple sclerosis, enrolled in a pregnancy study.

The V call is TRBV19, the J call TRBJ2-3; D may be TRBD1 (5 bases). Trimming cost V 3 bases and J 4 bases, with 8 bases left between them. The germline V gene has CDR1 LNHDA and CDR2 SQIVND (reference sequence). The CDR3 consists of 13 residues. This CDR3 is CASSIRVADTQYF. The CDR3 coding sequence is TGTGCCAGTAGTATCAGGGTCGCAGATACGCAGTATTTT.

The chain joins TRBV6-1 to TRBJ1-2; possibly TRBD1 for D (5 bases). CDR3 size: 9 residues. V lost 2 bases and J lost 14, with 6 bases in between. The V gene's germline CDR1 is MNHNS and CDR2 SASEGT. DNA for the CDR3: TGTGCCAGCAGTGAATGGACAACCTTC. This encodes CASSEWTTF.

CDR3 region: CASSLSSGGDYGYTF. CDR3 nucleotides: TGTGCCAGCAGTTTATCGTCAGGGGGCGACTATGGCTACACCTTC. J is TRBJ1-2 and V is TRBV27, with 8 bases aligning to TRBD1. The germline V gene encodes CDR1 MNHEY and CDR2 SMNVEV (reference sequence). V shed 0 bases, J shed 3 bases, and the junction held 3 bases outside the gene matches. CDR3 length equals 15 residues.

The chain carries TRBV28 and TRBJ2-1; D perhaps matches TRBD2 (5 bases). V dropped 6 bases and J dropped 3 bases, with 21 bases sitting between them. CDR3 length equals 17 residues. Per germline, CDR1 MDHEN and CDR2 SYDVKM. The CDR3 nucleotides are TGTGCCAGCAGCCCACTAGTCACCAGATCTAACTACAATGAGCAGTTCTTC. This codes for CASSPLVTRSNYNEQFF.

This chain connects TRBV7-8 to TRBJ2-7; TRBD1 might be the D (6 bases). The CDR3 loop spans 16 amino acids. Trimming cost V 6 bases and J 0 bases, with 18 bases left between them. Per germline, CDR1 SGHVS and CDR2 FQNEAQ. The DNA for the CDR3 is TGTGCCAGCAGTGTGAGGGGGAACCTTCGCTCCTACGAGCAGTACTTC. Its translation: CASSVRGNLRSYEQYF.

The genes are TRBV6-6 and TRBJ2-7; 10 bases are a match to TRBD2. Germline loops: CDR1 MNHNY, CDR2 SVGAGI (reference sequence). V trimming: 0 bases; J trimming: 2 bases; junction bases outside the gene matches: 4. The CDR3 is made up of 16 amino acids. CDR3 loop: CASSYSHSGGTYEQYF. The CDR3 nucleotides read TGTGCCAGCAGTTACTCGCATAGCGGGGGGACCTACGAGCAGTACTTC.

In this sample, this clone turned up a few times. This chain joins TRBV28 and TRBJ2-3; D gene unclear. V was clipped by 6 bases and J by 5 bases, with 9 bases between them. Germline CDR1 and CDR2: MDHEN and SYDVKM. This CDR3 contains 12 residues. Here the CDR3 DNA reads TGTGCCAGCAGCTTTTTCGGAGATACGCAGTATTTT. This codes for CASSFFGDTQYF. Together with reference TRBV28 and TRBJ2-3, the CDR3 gives the full variable domain: DVKVTQSSRYLVKRTGEKVFLECVQDMDHENMFWYRQDPGLGLRLIYFSYDVKMKEKGDIPEGYSVSREKKERFSLILESASTNQTSMYLCASSFFGDTQYFGPGTRLTVL.

This chain joins TRBV7-9 and TRBJ2-5; a possible D gene is TRBD2 (6 bases). This CDR3 region has 12 residues. In germline, CDR1 is SEHNR, CDR2 FQNEAQ (reference sequence). The CDR3 bases are TGTGCGGAGGGGACGGGACAAGAGACCCAGTACTTC. Protein product: CAEGTGQETQYF.

The chain uses TRBV9 and TRBJ2-6; D not resolved. This CDR3 spans 17 amino acids. CDR1 and CDR2 (germline): SGDLS, YYNGEE. The V gene lost 3 bases and the J gene lost 0 bases, with 13 bases spanning the gap. DNA of the CDR3: TGTGCCAGCAGCGCCTTCCACTGGAGCTCTGGGGCCAACGTCCTGACTTTC. This codes for CASSAFHWSSGANVLTF.

CDR3 protein: CASRDFGAGGLYEQFF. In DNA, the CDR3 is TGTGCCAGCAGGGATTTCGGAGCGGGAGGGCTCTATGAGCAGTTCTTC. The J gene is TRBJ2-1, the V gene TRBV27, with 10 nucleotides matching TRBD2. CDR1 MNHEY and CDR2 SMNVEV come from the germline V gene (reference sequence). There are 16 residues in the CDR3. The V segment lost 6 bases and the J segment 8 bases; nucleotides outside the gene matches: 13.

This chain connects TRBV6-6 to TRBJ2-5, with 9 bases fitting TRBD1. This CDR3 is 14 amino acids long. Looked up from germline, CDR1 is MNHNY and CDR2 is SVGAGI (reference sequence). J lost 4 bases, V lost 6 bases, and 6 bases had no gene match. Here the CDR3 DNA reads TGTGCCAGCAGACGACGACAGGGGGGAGAGACCCAGTACTTC. This sequence encodes CASRRRQGGETQYF.

The rearrangement joins TRBV4-1 to TRBJ2-7, with D possibly being TRBD1 (6 bases). Germline V gene lookup returns CDR1 MGHRA and CDR2 YSYEKL. The ends were cut back, 4 bases at V and 4 bases at J, with 17 bases in the middle. The CDR3 loop spans 15 amino acids. CDR3: CASSPSRGVGYEQYF. CDR3 DNA sequence: TGCGCCAGCAGCCCGTCCAGGGGAGTGGGGTACGAGCAGTACTTC.

V usage is TRBV29-1 and J usage is TRBJ1-2, with 7 bases identical to TRBD1. The CDR3 runs to 16 residues. From germline, CDR1 is SQVTM and CDR2 ANQGSEA. The ends lost 0 bases at V and 5 bases at J; junction bases unmatched: 12. The DNA for the CDR3 is TGCAGCGTTGAAGATCAGAAACCGGGACAGCTATATGGCTACACCTTC. Protein: CSVEDQKPGQLYGYTF.

This clone has more than one count but fewer than ten. The chain has TRBV27 and TRBJ2-1, with TRBD2 as a possible D gene (6 bases). Per germline, CDR1 MNHEY and CDR2 SMNVEV (reference sequence). The CDR3 contains 14 residues. V was clipped by 3 bases and J by 7 bases, with 13 bases between them. CDR3 coding DNA: TGTGCCAGCAGTTTTGTGGGAGGCCTTAATGAGCAGTTCTTC. This codes for CASSFVGGLNEQFF.

The chain uses TRBV27 and TRBJ2-3; D is perhaps TRBD2 (5 bases). Trimming stripped 6 bases from V and 4 bases from J, with 14 bases between. CDR3 length: 14 residues. Germline V gene data show CDR1 as MNHEY and CDR2 as SMNVEV (reference sequence). CDR3 coding DNA: TGTGCCAGCAGCCGAGGCGGAGGCGCAGATACGCAGTATTTT. This codes for CASSRGGGADTQYF.

The chain carries TRBV19 and TRBJ2-3; D might be TRBD2 (6 bases). CDR1 is LNHDA and CDR2 is SQIVND in the germline V gene (reference sequence). V was cut by 3 bases and J by 0 bases, with 10 bases left in between. The CDR3 consists of 15 residues. CDR3 bases: TGTGCCAGTAGTATCGGGGCGGGAAGCACAGATACGCAGTATTTT. It encodes CASSIGAGSTDTQYF.

V gene TRBV27 combines with J gene TRBJ2-7; TRBD1 is a possible D gene (6 bases). Germline V gene sequence: CDR1 MNHEY, CDR2 SMNVEV (reference sequence). The CDR3 has 16 amino acids. The V end lost 0 bases, the J end lost 5 bases, and 17 bases lay between the germline ends. CDR3 sequence reads: CASSLSGGGRGDEQYF. As DNA, the CDR3 is TGTGCCAGCAGTTTATCCGGTGGGGGCAGAGGCGACGAGCAGTACTTC.

This chain connects TRBV5-6 to TRBJ2-1, with D perhaps TRBD2 (6 bases). Germline V gene data show CDR1 as SGHDT and CDR2 as YYEEEE. The CDR3 consists of 17 residues. V lost 5 bases and J 4 bases, leaving 22 bases between the germline ends. In DNA, the CDR3 is TGTGCCAGCAGTCTGGCATGGGTGGCGGGGACTTACAATGAGCAGTTCTTC. It translates to CASSLAWVAGTYNEQFF.

Only one count was recorded for this clone. In DNA form, the CDR3 reads TGTGCCAGCTCGCATATAACAGGGCTCGATACTGAAGCTTTCTTT. Translation: CASSHITGLDTEAFF. This chain links TRBV7-9 with TRBJ1-1; perhaps TRBD1 as D (6 bases). Trimming took 8 bases from V and 5 from J, leaving 21 bases between them. CDR1 SEHNR and CDR2 FQNEAQ come from the germline V gene (reference sequence). The CDR3 has 15 residues.

This rearrangement joins TRBV6-1 to TRBJ2-7; D may be TRBD1 (5 bases). Per the germline V gene, CDR1 is MNHNS and CDR2 is SASEGT. Between the trimmed V and J ends, which lost 7 bases and 2 bases, there was a span of 18 bases. The CDR3 has 15 residues. CDR3 sequence (DNA): TGTGCCAGCACGGAGCAAGACAGACAAGCCTACGAGCAGTACTTC. Its translation: CASTEQDRQAYEQYF.

A single count supports this clone. The rearrangement joins TRBV10-1 to TRBJ1-5; 7 bases match TRBD1. Per germline, CDR1 WNHNN and CDR2 SYGVQD (reference sequence). V dropped 9 bases and J dropped 4; count of bases not matched to a gene: 15. The CDR3 covers 16 residues. The CDR3 nucleotides are TGCGCCAGTACTAAACCCGGGACAGTGGTGAATCAGCCCCAGCATTTT. Its protein is CASTKPGTVVNQPQHF.

The chain employs TRBV9 and TRBJ2-7, with 9 nucleotides matching TRBD2. The CDR3 covers 17 residues. In germline, CDR1 is SGDLS, CDR2 YYNGEE. Trimming cost V 0 bases and J 3 bases; bases outside gene matches: 10. CDR3 bases: TGTGCCAGCAGCGTAGCGCTAGCGGGATCGGTTAACTACGAGCAGTACTTC. The encoded protein is CASSVALAGSVNYEQYF.

The chain combines TRBV7-6 with TRBJ1-1; no reliable D call. The CDR3 length is 14 residues. Germline V gene sequence: CDR1 SGHVS, CDR2 FNYEAQ. V was trimmed by 5 bases and J by 5 bases, leaving 15 bases between them. CDR3: CASSPGGRGTEAFF. The CDR3 DNA is TGTGCCAGCAGCCCAGGTGGGAGAGGAACTGAAGCTTTCTTT.

This clone was recorded once. This chain links TRBV19 with TRBJ2-2; 7 positions agree with TRBD2. The V gene end was trimmed by 6 bases and the J gene end by 3 bases; junction bases not matched to a gene: 10. Germline CDR1 reads LNHDA; CDR2 reads SQIVND (reference sequence). This CDR3 has 16 amino acids. The CDR3, as DNA: TGTGCCAGTAGCCGCGGCGGGAGACTGCACACCGGGGAGCTGTTTTTT. Its translation is CASSRGGRLHTGELFF.

The chain employs TRBV5-5 and TRBJ1-6; D is possibly TRBD1 (5 bases). V lost 0 bases to trimming and J lost 8 bases, with 18 bases between them. Germline-derived CDR1 and CDR2 are SGHKS and YYEKEE (reference sequence). This CDR3 has 17 residues. The chain's CDR3 is CASSLGRGIPLHSPLHF. CDR3 coding DNA: TGTGCCAGCAGCTTGGGACGGGGGATCCCTTTGCATTCACCCCTCCACTTT.

This sequence joins TRBV5-1 and TRBJ2-1, with TRBD2 matching 11 bases. Trimming removed 3 bases from V and 7 bases from J; junction bases left unmatched: 6. Germline assignment: CDR1 SGHRS and CDR2 YFSETQ. CDR3 size: 15 residues. CDR3 amino acids: CASSSLLAGENEQFF. The CDR3 DNA follows: TGCGCCAGCAGCTCCTTACTAGCGGGAGAGAATGAGCAGTTCTTC.

This clone came up once. The CDR3 reads CASSPGTSGTNTGELFF. The CDR3 bases are TGTGCCAGCAGCCCAGGGACTAGCGGGACTAACACCGGGGAGCTGTTTTTT. The rearrangement links TRBV9 to TRBJ2-2; 13 bases are shared with TRBD2. V lost 4 bases, J lost 2 bases, and 5 bases stayed unmatched. CDR1 and CDR2 from the germline V gene are SGDLS and YYNGEE. The CDR3 has 17 residues.

V usage is TRBV14 and J usage is TRBJ2-2, with D unclear. There are 14 residues in the CDR3. Germline V CDR1 and CDR2: SGHDN, FVKESK. V shed 5 bases and J shed 3 bases, with 10 bases lying between them. The CDR3 DNA is TGTGCCAGCAGCTCCAGATTTTACACCGGGGAGCTGTTTTTT. Translated: CASSSRFYTGELFF. Full variable domain (missing parts from reference TRBV14 and TRBJ2-2): EAGVTQFPSHSVIEKGQTVTLRCDPISGHDNLYWYRRVMGKEIKFLLHFVKESKQDESGMPNNRFLAERTGGTYSTLKVQPAELEDSGVYFCASSSRFYTGELFFGEGSRLTVL.

The chain has TRBV19 and TRBJ2-1, with D tentatively TRBD2 (5 bases). Trimming stripped 6 bases from V and 8 bases from J, with 20 bases between. Per germline, CDR1 LNHDA and CDR2 SQIVND (reference sequence). This CDR3 is 15 amino acids long. The CDR3 bases are TGTGCCAGTAGACTAAGGAGGCTAGAAGAGGATGAGCAGTTCTTC. This codes for CASRLRRLEEDEQFF. Full variable domain (outside the CDR3, taken from reference TRBV19 and TRBJ2-1): DGGITQSPKYLFRKEGQNVTLSCEQNLNHDAMYWYRQDPGQGLRLIYYSQIVNDFQKGDIAEGYSVSREKKESFPLTVTSAQKNPTAFYLCASRLRRLEEDEQFFGPGTRLTVL.

This clone is categorized as medium-sized. The chain carries TRBV6-1 and TRBJ2-1; D remains ambiguous. The CDR3 sequence is 15 residues long. Trimming removed 6 bases from V and 1 base from J, with 13 bases in between. Germline V gene sequence: CDR1 MNHNS, CDR2 SASEGT. The CDR3 loop reads CASSTLEVSYNEQFF. The DNA of the CDR3 is TGTGCCAGCAGCACCCTAGAGGTATCCTACAATGAGCAGTTCTTC.

The table lists this clone with a few counts. The chain employs TRBV9 and TRBJ1-1; 7 positions agree with TRBD1. Trimming took 0 bases from V and 6 from J; bases not matched to a gene: 2. The CDR3 has 13 amino acids. In germline, CDR1 is SGDLS, CDR2 YYNGEE. CDR3 in amino acids: CASSVGGGPEAFF. In DNA form, the CDR3 reads TGTGCCAGCAGCGTAGGAGGGGGCCCTGAAGCTTTCTTT.

The rearrangement links TRBV29-1 to TRBJ1-5; TRBD1 matches at 9 bases. The germline CDR1 and CDR2 sequences are SQVTM and ANQGSEA. Germline trimming cut 4 bases from V and 4 bases from J; bases unmatched to any gene: 2. CDR3 length: 13 residues. The CDR3 region has the DNA TGCAGCGTTGGGGACAGGGCGAATCAGCCCCAGCATTTT. Amino acids: CSVGDRANQPQHF.